One and the same sample provided the 10 T cell receptor beta chains below, sequenced in a study of blood T cells in healthy people across ages. Through a sample-barcoded 5' primer and a J-beta primer mix, a second PCR was run for 7 to 11 cycles. TCRdb analysed the 5' RACE reads with MiXCR anew, one entry per CDR3 protein. Found here are a few hundred thousand distinct CDR3 sequences, roughly half of them singletons; the top ten hold around 49%. Material: blood. All receptors derive from a man aged 60-69 years in good health.

This clonotype was seen repeatedly, ten times or more. The chain employs TRBV2 and TRBJ2-7; D not certain. This CDR3 has 11 amino acids. The germline V gene has CDR1 SNHLY and CDR2 FYNNEI. V was trimmed by 2 bases and J by 4 bases, leaving 3 bases between them. The CDR3 DNA follows: TGTGCCAGCAGTGAATTATACGAGCAGTACTTC. It codes for CASSELYEQYF.

This clonotype occurred a few times. V is TRBV5-1 and J is TRBJ2-5; perhaps TRBD1 as D (6 bases). The CDR3 is 14 amino acids. The germline gives CDR1 SGHRS, CDR2 YFSETQ. Trimming removed 0 bases from V and 5 bases from J, with 11 bases in between. The CDR3 nucleotides read TGCGCCAGCAGCTTGGACAGGGTGAGGGAGACCCAGTACTTC. Translated: CASSLDRVRETQYF.

The J gene is TRBJ2-4, the V gene TRBV7-2, with D perhaps given as TRBD1 or TRBD2 (5 bases each). V dropped 5 bases and J dropped 8 bases, with 19 bases sitting between them. The CDR3 totals 15 residues. Looked up from germline, CDR1 is SGHTA and CDR2 is FQGNSA. The CDR3 loop is CASSPFRAQRDIQYF. The CDR3 DNA follows: TGTGCCAGCAGCCCCTTCAGGGCCCAGAGGGACATTCAGTACTTC.

With regard to this clonotype: This could be a read error, since a much larger clone is one nucleotide away. The chain joins TRBV5-4 to TRBJ2-4; possible D gene TRBD2, 6 bases. CDR3 length: 14 residues. Germline lookup yields CDR1 SGHNT and CDR2 YYREEE (reference sequence). The V and J ends lost 4 bases and 7 bases respectively, with 15 bases between them. CDR3 region: CASSVAGGMNIQYF. In nucleotides, the CDR3 is TGTGCCAGCAGCGTGGCCGGCGGGATGAACATTCAGTACTTC.

The genes are TRBV6-5 and TRBJ1-2; D remains ambiguous. This CDR3 has 16 amino acids. Looked up from germline, CDR1 is MNHEY and CDR2 is SVGAGI. The V and J ends lost 1 base and 2 bases respectively, with 14 bases between them. CDR3 coding DNA: TGTGCCAGCAGTTACTACAACAAGGGAGGCAACTATGGCTACACCTTC. The encoded protein is CASSYYNKGGNYGYTF.

The chain is built from TRBV5-1 and TRBJ2-3; tentatively, D is TRBD1 or TRBD2 (5 bases each). Germline CDR1 is SGHRS and CDR2 is YFSETQ. V was clipped by 0 bases and J by 6 bases, with 11 bases between them. CDR3 length: 14 residues. The CDR3 DNA is TGCGCCAGCAGCTTGGTGGGGCCGGGGGATACGCAGTATTTT. It yields the protein CASSLVGPGDTQYF.

The chain joins TRBV7-2 to TRBJ1-1; D is unresolved. The germline CDR1 and CDR2 sequences are SGHTA and FQGNSA. There are 13 residues in the CDR3. The V and J ends lost 6 bases and 1 base respectively, with 9 bases between them. The CDR3 region is CASRRPPNTEAFF. CDR3 sequence (DNA): TGTGCCAGCAGACGCCCACCGAACACTGAAGCTTTCTTT.

The chain has TRBV6-2 or TRBV6-3 and TRBJ1-2; D perhaps matches TRBD1 (5 bases). This CDR3 has 13 residues. Germline V gene sequence: CDR1 MNHEY, CDR2 SVGEGT. V lost 8 bases and J lost 1, with 11 bases in between. The CDR3 bases are TGTGCCAGCTCGGTGGGACTTAACTATGGCTACACCTTC. Protein: CASSVGLNYGYTF.

At least ten counts were recorded for this clonotype. The chain recombines TRBV5-4 with TRBJ2-5; D might be TRBD2 (5 bases). CDR1 and CDR2 (germline): SGHNT, YYREEE (reference sequence). Between the trimmed V and J ends, which lost 4 bases and 5 bases, there was a span of 15 bases. The CDR3 spans 14 residues. CDR3 residues: CASSREGFGETQYF. CDR3 in DNA: TGTGCCAGCAGCAGAGAGGGCTTTGGGGAGACCCAGTACTTC.

The chain has TRBV20-1 and TRBJ2-3; 14 bases match TRBD2. The CDR3 spans 19 residues. Trimming cost V 5 bases and J 1 base; bases outside gene matches: 14. The germline V gene has CDR1 DFQATT and CDR2 SNEGSKA (reference sequence). The CDR3 reads CSAQWGTSGRLMGTDTQYF. The CDR3 nucleotides read TGCAGTGCTCAGTGGGGGACTAGCGGGAGACTAATGGGCACAGATACGCAGTATTTT.